These 3 T cell receptor beta chains were sequenced from one sample in a study of CD8 T cells in Susac syndrome. A quantity of about 0.45 to 1 ug RNA underwent reverse transcription using random hexamers. Using its own MiXCR run on the immunoSEQ multiplex PCR reads, TCRdb lists one record per CDR3 protein. The data show 150,000 to 180,000 distinct CDR3 sequences, approximately 94% seen once. Sequences were obtained from CD8+ T cells from PBMCs. These receptors all stem from a human donor with multiple sclerosis.

The chain links TRBV19 to TRBJ2-2; perhaps TRBD1 as D (5 bases). This CDR3 is 15 amino acids long. Germline V gives CDR1 LNHDA, CDR2 SQIVND (reference sequence). Between the trimmed V and J ends, which lost 10 bases and 6 bases, there was a span of 21 bases. The CDR3 region is CATTPGHGFAGELFF. The CDR3 DNA reads TGTGCCACTACGCCTGGACACGGATTCGCCGGGGAGCTGTTTTTT.

CDR3 DNA: TGTGCCAGCGCAGGGCAGATTAATTCACCCCTCCACTTT. This gives the protein CASAGQINSPLHF. The chain joins TRBV27 to TRBJ1-6, with D perhaps TRBD1 (5 bases). The germline CDR1 and CDR2 sequences are MNHEY and SMNVEV (reference sequence). CDR3 length: 13 amino acids. With 8 bases removed from V and 6 bases from J, the gap between germline ends came to 11 bases.

The gene calls are TRBV5-1 and TRBJ2-3, with D uncertain. The V end lost 1 base, the J end lost 2 bases, and 5 bases lay between the germline ends. The CDR3 loop spans 13 amino acids. Germline CDR1 is SGHRS and CDR2 is YFSETQ. CDR3 DNA sequence: TGCGCCAGCAGCTTGCGCCTCACAGATACGCAGTATTTT. Its translation is CASSLRLTDTQYF. Drawing the rest from reference TRBV5-1 and TRBJ2-3, the complete variable domain is KAGVTQTPRYLIKTRGQQVTLSCSPISGHRSVSWYQQTPGQGLQFLFEYFSETQRNKGNFPGRFSGRQFSNSRSEMNVSTLELGDSALYLCASSLRLTDTQYFGPGTRLTVL.